The TCR beta chain under discussion was sequenced for a study of blood T cell repertoires in COVID-19. Cohorts were assigned according to the clinical history that participants reported. Recovered status applied to Cohort 3 donors who had two consecutive negative PCRs. It also applied to those with clearance or with symptom resolution. The CDR3 length is 16 residues. Germline V gene data show CDR1 as PRHDT and CDR2 as FYEKMQ (reference sequence). Trimming cost V 3 bases and J 2 bases; bases outside gene matches: 6. Using immunoSEQ multiplex PCR, the repertoire was profiled, and TCRdb retains in-frame clones only, with some absent. The sample records 200,000 to 250,000 clones, nearly 90% being singletons.

This receptor was identified in a man aged 30 to 45 who had recovered from COVID-19. Sequencing was carried out using PBMCs or T cells enriched from blood (not recorded which). This chain links TRBV13 with TRBJ2-2; 7 bases agree with TRBD2. CDR3 residues: CASSFWLAVNTGELFF. The CDR3 DNA follows: TGTGCCAGCAGCTTTTGGCTAGCGGTTAACACCGGGGAGCTGTTTTTT. The full variable domain, in which reference TRBV13 and TRBJ2-2 provide the parts outside the CDR3, is AAGVIQSPRHLIKEKRETATLKCYPIPRHDTVYWYQQGPGQDPQFLISFYEKMQSDKGSIPDRFSAQQFSDYHSELNMSSLELGDSALYFCASSFWLAVNTGELFFGEGSRLTVL.